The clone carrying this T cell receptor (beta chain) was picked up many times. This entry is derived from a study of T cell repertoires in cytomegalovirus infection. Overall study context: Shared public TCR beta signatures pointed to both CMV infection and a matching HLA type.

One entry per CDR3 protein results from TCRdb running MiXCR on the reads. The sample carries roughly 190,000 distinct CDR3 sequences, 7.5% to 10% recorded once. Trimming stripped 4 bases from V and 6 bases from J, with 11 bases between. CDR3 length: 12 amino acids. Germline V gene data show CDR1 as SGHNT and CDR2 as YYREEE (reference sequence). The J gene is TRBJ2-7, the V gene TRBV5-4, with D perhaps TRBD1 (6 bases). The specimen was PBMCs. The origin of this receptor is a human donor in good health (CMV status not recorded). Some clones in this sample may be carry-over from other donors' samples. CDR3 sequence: CASSTTGSEQYF. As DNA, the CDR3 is TGTGCCAGCAGCACCACAGGGTCCGAGCAGTACTTC.